The sequence of this T cell receptor (beta chain) was determined in a study of breast tumors, draining lymph nodes, adjacent tissues. Findings and limits, study-wide: Tumor repertoires ranked between lymph nodes and nontumor tissue in diversity, with V and J gene preferences. Data only fit, rather than demonstrated, lymph node origin of most tumor T cells. Luminal-like breast cancer showed significantly greater tumor-nontumor repertoire similarity than basal-like breast cancer did. Most tumor T cells seemingly derive from lymph node, then expand in tumor.

In regard to this clonotype: Antigen specificity is unknown. One end of the junction does not line up with germline, which may come from a read error.

Samples came from axillary lymph nodes draining the breast cancer. MiXCR was run by TCRdb on the multiplex PCR reads, yielding one entry per CDR3 protein. The table includes around 130,000 distinct CDR3 sequences, approximately 21% detected once. Germline-derived CDR1 and CDR2 are MNHEY and SMNVEV (reference sequence). The CDR3 contains 14 residues. Material for sequencing was axillary lymph node tissue. V is TRBV27 and J is TRBJ1-2; D remains ambiguous. The TCR originated in a female donor with breast cancer. Some clones in this sample may be carry-over from other donors' samples. The CDR3 reads CACSLSGRNYGYTF. CDR3 DNA: TGTGCCTGCAGTTTATCTGGCAGAAACTATGGCTACACCTTC.